Below are 10 T cell receptor beta chains sequenced from a single sample in a study of vaccination and CD4 T cells after COVID-19. With the Oncomine TCR Beta short-read assay, DNA from cultured CD4+ T cells was sequenced. In TCRdb, the PCR reads were re-called with MiXCR into one record per CDR3 protein. The sample has roughly 17,000 distinct CDR3 sequences; about two fifths are singletons. Treatment given: approximately nine-day PBMC culture with coronavirus spike peptide pools or control peptides (ViraFEST assay). Which antigens these TCRs recognize remains unknown. This sample comprised CD4+ T cells from blood, cultured in vitro, obtained after SARS-CoV-2 vaccination. The receptors originated from a human donor who had recovered from COVID-19.

The gene calls are TRBV4-3 and TRBJ2-6, with D tentatively TRBD1 (5 bases). CDR1 LGHNA and CDR2 YSLEER come from the germline V gene. The CDR3 runs 16 residues. Trimming left V 0 bases short and J 4 bases short, with 10 bases between. CDR3 residues: CASSQDSWTGANVLTF. CDR3 in DNA: TGCGCCAGCAGCCAAGATTCGTGGACAGGGGCCAACGTCCTGACTTTC.

CDR3 protein: CASSPPDRYNEQFF. The CDR3 coding sequence is TGTGCCAGCTCACCCCCGGACAGATACAATGAGCAGTTCTTC. This chain links TRBV18 with TRBJ2-1; TRBD1 might be the D (6 bases). CDR1 is KGHSH, CDR2 LQKENI, per germline. The germline V and J ends were trimmed by 3 bases and 4 bases, with 10 bases remaining between them. The CDR3 runs 14 residues.

This chain uses TRBV27 with TRBJ1-1, with a possible D match to TRBD1 (6 bases). V lost 3 bases and J lost 4, with 12 bases in between. Germline V gives CDR1 MNHEY, CDR2 SMNVEV (reference sequence). The CDR3 covers 14 residues. The CDR3 DNA reads TGTGCCAGCAGTTTGCAGGGGAGGGGCACTGAAGCTTTCTTT. Translated, it gives CASSLQGRGTEAFF.

The chain employs TRBV11-3 and TRBJ2-3, with 7 bases that match TRBD2. The ends lost 5 bases at V and 5 bases at J; junction bases unmatched: 7. CDR1 is SGHNT and CDR2 is YENEEA in the germline V gene. The CDR3 has 14 amino acids. CDR3 bases: TGTGCCAGCAGCCAAGGACTAGATGTAGATACGCAGTATTTT. It encodes CASSQGLDVDTQYF.

This clonotype was seen only a few times. V is TRBV19 and J is TRBJ2-5; D is tentatively TRBD1 or TRBD2 (6 bases each). The germline V gene has CDR1 LNHDA and CDR2 SQIVND (reference sequence). Trimming removed 4 bases at V and 4 bases at J, with 19 bases between. This CDR3 is built from 16 residues. The DNA of the CDR3 is TGTGCCAGTAGTAGGGGAGGCGAGGGGGATCGAGAGACCCAGTACTTC. Its translation: CASSRGGEGDRETQYF.

The V gene is TRBV6-5, the J gene TRBJ2-2; D might be TRBD1 (5 bases). This CDR3 is built from 15 residues. V lost 3 bases and J 1 base, leaving 9 bases between the germline ends. CDR1 is MNHEY, CDR2 SVGAGI, per germline. The chain's CDR3 is CASSYGAENTGELFF. In DNA form, the CDR3 reads TGTGCCAGCAGTTATGGGGCGGAGAACACCGGGGAGCTGTTTTTT.

This clonotype is medium-sized (0.01 to 0.1%). The rearrangement uses TRBV7-9 and TRBJ2-1; 7 bases are a match to TRBD2. Trimming removed 5 bases from V and 5 bases from J; junction bases left unmatched: 12. The CDR3 is 16 amino acids. Looked up from germline, CDR1 is SEHNR and CDR2 is FQNEAQ (reference sequence). In nucleotides, the CDR3 is TGTGCCAGCAGCCCCCCCGGGGCGGGGGACCACAATGAGCAGTTCTTC. Translating it yields CASSPPGAGDHNEQFF.

The chain combines TRBV12-3 or TRBV12-4 with TRBJ1-2; D not resolved. V was shortened by 5 bases and J by 0 bases, with 4 bases between the two germline ends. This CDR3 has 12 residues. CDR3 in DNA: TGTGCCAGCAGTAATTCTAACTATGGCTACACCTTC. It is translated as CASSNSNYGYTF.

V gene TRBV6-1 combines with J gene TRBJ1-5; 7 positions match TRBD1. CDR1 MNHNS and CDR2 SASEGT come from the germline V gene. J gave up 0 bases and V 6 bases, and 8 bases lay outside the gene matches. There are 16 residues in the CDR3. CDR3 sequence: CASRRDSLYSNQPQHF. As DNA, the CDR3 is TGTGCCAGCAGACGGGACAGCTTATATAGCAATCAGCCCCAGCATTTT.

The chain carries TRBV5-8 and TRBJ1-1, with D hard to call. The CDR3 contains 14 residues. Trimming shortened V by 4 bases and J by 0 bases, and 10 bases separated the two germline ends. Germline V lookup: CDR1 SGHTS, CDR2 YDEGEE. The CDR3 region has the DNA TGTGCCAGCAGCCCAATGGAAGTGAACACTGAAGCTTTCTTT. This codes for CASSPMEVNTEAFF.